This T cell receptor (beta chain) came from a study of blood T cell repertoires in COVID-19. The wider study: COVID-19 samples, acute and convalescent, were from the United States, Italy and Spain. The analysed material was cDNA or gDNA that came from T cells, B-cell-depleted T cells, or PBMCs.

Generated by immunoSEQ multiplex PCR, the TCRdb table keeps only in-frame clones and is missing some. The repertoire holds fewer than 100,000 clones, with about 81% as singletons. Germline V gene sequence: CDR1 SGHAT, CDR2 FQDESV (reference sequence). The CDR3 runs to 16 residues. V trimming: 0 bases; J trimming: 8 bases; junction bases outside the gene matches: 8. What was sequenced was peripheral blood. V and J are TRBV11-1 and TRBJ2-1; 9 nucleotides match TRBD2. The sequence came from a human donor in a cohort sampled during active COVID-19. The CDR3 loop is CASSLAARGGLDEQFF. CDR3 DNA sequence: TGTGCCAGCAGCTTAGCGGCGCGGGGGGGCCTCGATGAGCAGTTCTTC.